This is a list of T cell receptor beta chains from one sample in a study of blood T cell repertoires in COVID-19. The table came from immunoSEQ multiplex PCR; TCRdb's copy has only in-frame clones and leaves some out. The repertoire includes approximately 280,000 clones, about 90% of them detected once, and 1.5% to 2% sits in the top ten. The sequenced sample was PBMCs or T cells enriched from blood (not recorded which). The receptors were gathered from a woman aged 18-35 years with acute COVID-19. CDR3s include the opening cysteine and the closing phenylalanine or tryptophan. The D gene is left open where the match is weak. Clone sizes are given selectively: once, few, many, or a class where the clone is expanded.

TRBV29-1,-,TRBD2,TRBJ2-1,CSVGATSGVYNEQFF,TGCAGCGTTGGGGCGACTAGCGGGGTCTACAATGAGCAGTTCTTC
TRBV6-5,-,-,TRBJ1-2,CASLGISGYTF,TGTGCCAGCCTCGGTATCTCGGGCTACACCTTC
TRBV18,-,TRBD1,TRBJ2-2,CASSHLGQPNTGELFF,TGTGCCAGCTCACACCTGGGACAGCCGAACACCGGGGAGCTGTTTTTT
TRBV19,-,TRBD2,TRBJ2-1,CASSPWGTSGSRHEQFF,TGTGCCAGTAGTCCGTGGGGGACTAGCGGGAGTAGGCATGAGCAGTTCTTC
TRBV9,-,TRBD1,TRBJ2-7,CASSSTGQLTYEQYF,TGTGCCAGCAGCTCTACGGGACAGTTGACCTACGAGCAGTACTTC
TRBV4-3,once,-,TRBJ1-2,CASSQARIGDGYTF,TGCGCCAGCAGCCAAGCCCGAATCGGTGATGGCTACACCTTC
TRBV27,once,-,TRBJ2-2,CASSPYRATGELFF,TGTGCCAGCAGCCCCTACAGGGCCACCGGGGAGCTGTTTTTT
TRBV27,-,-,TRBJ2-2,CASSSLSGELFF,TGTGCCAGCAGTTCACTCTCCGGGGAGCTGTTTTTT
TRBV14,-,TRBD2,TRBJ2-7,CASSQTSGRKEQYF,TGTGCCAGCAGCCAAACTAGCGGGAGGAAAGAGCAGTACTTC
TRBV5-1,-,-,TRBJ2-3,CASSSMRANTQYF,TGCGCCAGCAGCTCAATGAGGGCCAATACGCAGTATTTT
TRBV11-3,-,-,TRBJ1-1,CASSQDKNTEAFF,TGTGCCAGCAGCCAAGACAAGAACACTGAAGCTTTCTTT
TRBV27,few,-,TRBJ2-7,CASSPGTRLYYEQYF,TGTGCCAGCAGTCCAGGGACTCGCCTCTATTACGAGCAGTACTTC
TRBV7-8,once,-,TRBJ2-5,CASSLVMRLNPTKETQYF,TGTGCCAGCAGCTTAGTTATGCGCCTAAATCCAACTAAAGAGACCCAGTACTTC
TRBV12-3/TRBV12-4,once,TRBD1,TRBJ1-1,CASSMQGAQAFF,TGTGCCAGCAGTATGCAGGGGGCTCAAGCTTTCTTT
TRBV18,-,-,TRBJ2-5,CASSPDSGETQYF,TGTGCCAGCTCACCGGACTCGGGGGAGACCCAGTACTTC
TRBV6-1,-,TRBD2,TRBJ2-3,CASSEASGSRLAGGRTDTQYF,TGTGCCAGCAGTGAAGCATCAGGCAGCCGTTTAGCGGGAGGGAGGACAGATACGCAGTATTTT
TRBV7-2,-,-,TRBJ1-3,CASSLNIGEWTIYF,TGTGCCAGCAGCTTAAACATAGGGGAATGGACCATATATTTT
TRBV2,once,TRBD1,TRBJ1-2,CASRRGQGAYGYTF,TGTGCCAGCAGGAGGGGACAGGGGGCTTATGGCTACACCTTC
TRBV28,-,TRBD1,TRBJ1-5,CASSLYGRGSGQPQHF,TGTGCCAGCAGTTTATACGGCAGGGGGAGCGGTCAGCCCCAGCATTTT
TRBV30,-,-,TRBJ1-5,CAWSRWGGNQPQHF,TGTGCCTGGAGTCGGTGGGGCGGAAATCAGCCCCAGCATTTT
TRBV11-2,-,TRBD1,TRBJ1-2,CASSRDRGSGYTF,TGTGCCAGCAGCCGGGACAGGGGCTCTGGCTACACCTTC
TRBV6-6,-,TRBD1,TRBJ2-6,CASSHPGQGASGANVLTF,TGTGCCAGCAGTCACCCGGGACAGGGTGCCTCTGGGGCCAACGTCCTGACTTTC
TRBV28,-,TRBD1,TRBJ1-4,CASSPRLRQGNEKLFF,TGTGCCAGCAGTCCCCGACTAAGACAGGGTAATGAAAAACTGTTTTTT
TRBV27,-,TRBD2,TRBJ2-7,CASSTLAGDTYEQYF,TGTGCCAGCAGTACCCTAGCGGGAGACACCTACGAGCAGTACTTC
TRBV19,-,TRBD1,TRBJ2-2,CASSKTQGQGKTGELFF,TGTGCCAGTAGTAAAACCCAGGGACAGGGGAAAACCGGGGAGCTGTTTTTT
TRBV20-1,-,-,TRBJ1-1,CSAHKNTEAFF,TGCAGTGCACACAAGAACACTGAAGCTTTCTTT
TRBV19,once,-,TRBJ2-1,CASNRVGEQFF,TGTGCCAGTAACAGGGTGGGTGAGCAGTTCTTC
TRBV2,-,-,TRBJ2-5,CASLVVAHQETQYF,TGTGCCAGCTTAGTTGTAGCGCACCAAGAGACCCAGTACTTC
TRBV6-5,-,-,TRBJ2-7,CASSYRSSSYEQYF,TGTGCCAGCAGTTACCGGAGCAGCTCCTACGAGCAGTACTTC
TRBV19,-,TRBD1,TRBJ2-3,CASGAGGLSTDTQYF,TGTGCCAGTGGAGCAGGGGGCCTTTCCACAGATACGCAGTATTTT
TRBV27,-,TRBD2,TRBJ2-7,CASSSLTSGRAEQYF,TGTGCCAGCAGTTCTTTAACTAGCGGGAGGGCCGAGCAGTACTTC
TRBV28,once,-,TRBJ1-3,CASTPSGASGNTIYF,TGTGCCAGCACCCCCTCAGGGGCCTCTGGAAACACCATATATTTT
TRBV9,-,-,TRBJ2-3,CASSAARDTQYF,TGTGCCAGCAGCGCCGCTAGAGATACGCAGTATTTT
TRBV7-9,few,-,TRBJ2-1,CASRVLPGRLPNEQFF,TGTGCCAGCAGAGTCTTACCAGGACGACTACCCAATGAGCAGTTCTTC
TRBV19,-,-,TRBJ2-1,CASSARGIRNEQFF,TGTGCCAGTAGTGCCCGCGGGATCAGGAATGAGCAGTTCTTC
TRBV29-1,-,TRBD2,TRBJ2-5,CSVLYGRARETQYF,TGCAGCGTTTTGTACGGGAGGGCCAGAGAGACCCAGTACTTC
TRBV27,few,TRBD1,TRBJ2-7,CASSNRGTGSHEQYF,TGTGCCAGCAGCAACCGAGGGACAGGCTCCCACGAGCAGTACTTC